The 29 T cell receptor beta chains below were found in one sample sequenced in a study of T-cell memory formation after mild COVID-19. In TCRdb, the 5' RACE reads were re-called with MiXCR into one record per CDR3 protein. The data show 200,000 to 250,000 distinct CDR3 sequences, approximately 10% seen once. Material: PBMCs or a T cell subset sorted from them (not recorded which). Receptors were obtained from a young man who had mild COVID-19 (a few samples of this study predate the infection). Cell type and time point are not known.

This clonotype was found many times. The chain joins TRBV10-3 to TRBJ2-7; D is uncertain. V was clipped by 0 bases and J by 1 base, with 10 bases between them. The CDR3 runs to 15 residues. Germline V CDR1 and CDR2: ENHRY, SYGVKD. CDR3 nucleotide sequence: TGTGCCATCAGTGAGTCAACTCCCCGATCCTACGAGCAGTACTTC. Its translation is CAISESTPRSYEQYF.

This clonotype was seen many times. CDR3 sequence (DNA): TGTGCCAGCAGTGCATTGGCCGGGGAGCTGTTTTTT. This translates into CASSALAGELFF. The chain recombines TRBV6-2 or TRBV6-3 with TRBJ2-2; D not resolved. The germline V gene encodes CDR1 MNHEY and CDR2 SVGEGT. Trimming shortened V by 5 bases and J by 6 bases, and 7 bases separated the two germline ends. The CDR3 is 12 residues long.

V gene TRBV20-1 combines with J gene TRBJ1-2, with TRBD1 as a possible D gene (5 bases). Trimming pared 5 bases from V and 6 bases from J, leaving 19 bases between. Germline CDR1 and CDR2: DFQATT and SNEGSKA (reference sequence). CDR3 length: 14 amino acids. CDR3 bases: TGCAGTGCTCAGGATCGGGGGAGGAAGGATGGCTACACCTTC. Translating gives CSAQDRGRKDGYTF.

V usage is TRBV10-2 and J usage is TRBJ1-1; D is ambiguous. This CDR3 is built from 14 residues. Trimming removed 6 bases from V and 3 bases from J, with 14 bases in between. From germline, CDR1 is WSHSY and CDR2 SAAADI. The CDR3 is CASRTRVSHTEAFF. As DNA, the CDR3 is TGCGCCAGCAGAACTCGAGTGTCGCACACTGAAGCTTTCTTT.

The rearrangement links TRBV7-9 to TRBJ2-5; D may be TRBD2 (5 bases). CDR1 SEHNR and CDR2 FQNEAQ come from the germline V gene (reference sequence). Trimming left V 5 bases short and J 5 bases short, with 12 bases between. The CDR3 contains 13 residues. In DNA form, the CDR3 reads TGTGCCAGCAGCGACGGACTTGTGGAGACCCAGTACTTC. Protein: CASSDGLVETQYF.

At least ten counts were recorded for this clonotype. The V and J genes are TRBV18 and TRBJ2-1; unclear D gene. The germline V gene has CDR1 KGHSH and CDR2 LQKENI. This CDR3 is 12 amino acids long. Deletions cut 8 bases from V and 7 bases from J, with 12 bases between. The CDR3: CASSPGRNEQFF. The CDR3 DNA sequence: TGTGCCAGCAGCCCCGGCAGAAATGAGCAGTTCTTC.

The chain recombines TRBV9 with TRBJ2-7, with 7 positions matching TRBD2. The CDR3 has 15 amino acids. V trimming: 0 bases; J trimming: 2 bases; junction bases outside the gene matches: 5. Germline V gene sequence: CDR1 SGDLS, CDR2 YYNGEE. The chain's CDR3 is CASSVEAGSTYEQYF. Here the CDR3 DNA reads TGTGCCAGCAGCGTAGAAGCGGGGAGCACCTACGAGCAGTACTTC.

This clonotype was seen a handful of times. The DNA for the CDR3 is TGCGCCAGCAGCCAAGTTGGGGGAGGGGACCAAGAGACCCAGTACTTC. Residues: CASSQVGGGDQETQYF. The chain has TRBV4-1 and TRBJ2-5, with TRBD2 identical over 7 bases. This CDR3 region has 16 residues. CDR1 is MGHRA, CDR2 YSYEKL, per germline. After removal of 1 base from V and 0 bases from J, the junction contained 5 bases not matched to a gene.

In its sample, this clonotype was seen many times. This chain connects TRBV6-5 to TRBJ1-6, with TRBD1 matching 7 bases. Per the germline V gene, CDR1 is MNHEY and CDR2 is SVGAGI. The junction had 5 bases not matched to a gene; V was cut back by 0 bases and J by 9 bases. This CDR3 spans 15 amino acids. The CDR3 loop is CASSYSTGSGSPLHF. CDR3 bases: TGTGCCAGCAGTTACTCGACAGGGTCGGGTTCACCCCTCCACTTT.

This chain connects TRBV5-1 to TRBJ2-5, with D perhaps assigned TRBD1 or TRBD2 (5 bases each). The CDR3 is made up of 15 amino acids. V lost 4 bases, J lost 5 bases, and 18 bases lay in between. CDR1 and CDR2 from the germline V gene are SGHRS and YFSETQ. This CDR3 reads CASSQREGTGETQYF. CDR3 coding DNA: TGCGCCAGCAGCCAAAGGGAAGGGACGGGTGAGACCCAGTACTTC.

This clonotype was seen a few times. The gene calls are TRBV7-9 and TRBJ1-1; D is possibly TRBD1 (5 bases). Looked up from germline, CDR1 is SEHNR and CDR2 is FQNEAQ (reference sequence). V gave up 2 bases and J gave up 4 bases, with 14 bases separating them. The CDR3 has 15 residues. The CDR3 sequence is CASSLQGVVGTEAFF. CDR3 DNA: TGTGCCAGCAGCTTACAGGGCGTCGTGGGCACTGAAGCTTTCTTT.

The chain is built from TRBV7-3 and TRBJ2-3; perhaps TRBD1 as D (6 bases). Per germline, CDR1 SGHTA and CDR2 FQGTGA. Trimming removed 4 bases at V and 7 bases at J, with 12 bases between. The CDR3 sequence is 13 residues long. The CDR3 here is CASSSSGANTQYF. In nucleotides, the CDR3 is TGTGCCAGCAGCTCCTCAGGGGCAAATACGCAGTATTTT.

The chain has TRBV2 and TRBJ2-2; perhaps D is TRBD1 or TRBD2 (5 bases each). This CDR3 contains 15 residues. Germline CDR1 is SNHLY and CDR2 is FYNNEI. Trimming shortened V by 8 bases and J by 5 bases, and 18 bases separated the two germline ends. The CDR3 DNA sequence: TGTGCCAGCCTTCTCCAGGGCGGACTTACCGGGGAGCTGTTTTTT. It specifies CASLLQGGLTGELFF.

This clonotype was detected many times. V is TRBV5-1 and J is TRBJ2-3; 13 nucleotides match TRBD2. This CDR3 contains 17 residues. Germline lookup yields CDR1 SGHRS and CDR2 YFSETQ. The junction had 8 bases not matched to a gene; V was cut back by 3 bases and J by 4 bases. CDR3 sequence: CASSSGLAGVKSDTQYF. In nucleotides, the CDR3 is TGCGCCAGCAGCTCCGGACTAGCGGGGGTGAAGTCAGATACGCAGTATTTT.

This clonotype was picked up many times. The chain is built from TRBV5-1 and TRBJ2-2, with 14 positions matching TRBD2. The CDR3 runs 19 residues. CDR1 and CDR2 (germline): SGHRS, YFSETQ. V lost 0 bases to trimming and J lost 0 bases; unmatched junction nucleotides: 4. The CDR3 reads CASSLARTSGGSNTGELFF. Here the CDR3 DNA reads TGCGCCAGCAGCTTGGCCCGGACTAGCGGGGGGTCGAACACCGGGGAGCTGTTTTTT. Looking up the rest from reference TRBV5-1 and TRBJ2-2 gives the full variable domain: KAGVTQTPRYLIKTRGQQVTLSCSPISGHRSVSWYQQTPGQGLQFLFEYFSETQRNKGNFPGRFSGRQFSNSRSEMNVSTLELGDSALYLCASSLARTSGGSNTGELFFGEGSRLTVL.

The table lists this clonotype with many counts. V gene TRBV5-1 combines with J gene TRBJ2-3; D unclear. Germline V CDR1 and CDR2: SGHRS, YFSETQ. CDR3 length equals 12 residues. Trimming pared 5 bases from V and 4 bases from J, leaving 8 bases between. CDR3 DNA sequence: TGCGCCAGCAGAGACTCGGCAGATACGCAGTATTTT. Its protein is CASRDSADTQYF. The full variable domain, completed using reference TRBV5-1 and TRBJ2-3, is KAGVTQTPRYLIKTRGQQVTLSCSPISGHRSVSWYQQTPGQGLQFLFEYFSETQRNKGNFPGRFSGRQFSNSRSEMNVSTLELGDSALYLCASRDSADTQYFGPGTRLTVL.

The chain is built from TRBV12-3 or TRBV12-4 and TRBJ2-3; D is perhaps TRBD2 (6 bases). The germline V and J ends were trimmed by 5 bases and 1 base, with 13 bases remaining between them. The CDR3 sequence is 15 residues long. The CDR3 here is CASSTRGEGTDTQYF. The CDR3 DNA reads TGTGCCAGCAGTACCCGCGGGGAGGGCACAGATACGCAGTATTTT.

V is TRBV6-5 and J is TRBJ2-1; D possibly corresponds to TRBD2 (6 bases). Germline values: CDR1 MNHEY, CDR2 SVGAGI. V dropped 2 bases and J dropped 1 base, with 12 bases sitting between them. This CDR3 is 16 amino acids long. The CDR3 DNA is TGTGCCAGCAGTTACGCTACTAGCAGGTCCTACAATGAGCAGTTCTTC. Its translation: CASSYATSRSYNEQFF.

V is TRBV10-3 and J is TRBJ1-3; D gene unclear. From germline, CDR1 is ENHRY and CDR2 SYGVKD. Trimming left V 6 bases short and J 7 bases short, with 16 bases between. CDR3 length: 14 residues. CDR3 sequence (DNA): TGTGCCATCAGCGCGGGCCTGGGTGGTAACACCATATATTTT. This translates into CAISAGLGGNTIYF.

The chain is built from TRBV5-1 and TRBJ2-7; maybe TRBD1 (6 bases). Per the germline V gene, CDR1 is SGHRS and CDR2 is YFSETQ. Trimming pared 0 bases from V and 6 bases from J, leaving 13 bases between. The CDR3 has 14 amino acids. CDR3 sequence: CASSLGAGDSEQYF. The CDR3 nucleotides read TGCGCCAGCAGCTTGGGTGCAGGGGATTCCGAGCAGTACTTC.

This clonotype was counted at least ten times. The DNA of the CDR3 is TGCGCCAGCAGCCCCCGGACAGGGATATCAGATACGCAGTATTTT. Its protein is CASSPRTGISDTQYF. The chain employs TRBV5-1 and TRBJ2-3; 8 bases agree with TRBD1. Germline V CDR1 and CDR2: SGHRS, YFSETQ. Unmatched junction bases numbered 8, after V lost 4 bases and J lost 4 bases. This CDR3 has 15 amino acids.

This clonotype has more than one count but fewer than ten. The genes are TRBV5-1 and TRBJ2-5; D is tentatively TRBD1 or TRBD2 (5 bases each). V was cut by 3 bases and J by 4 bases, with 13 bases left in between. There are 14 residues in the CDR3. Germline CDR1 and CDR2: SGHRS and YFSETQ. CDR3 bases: TGCGCCAGCAGCTCGCCGGGGCGAAGAGAGACCCAGTACTTC. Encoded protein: CASSSPGRRETQYF.

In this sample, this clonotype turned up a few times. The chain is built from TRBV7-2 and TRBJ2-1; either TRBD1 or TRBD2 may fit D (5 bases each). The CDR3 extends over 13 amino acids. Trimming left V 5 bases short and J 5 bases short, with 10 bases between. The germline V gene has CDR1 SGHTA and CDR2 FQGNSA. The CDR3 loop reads CASSGGLHNEQFF. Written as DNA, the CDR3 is TGTGCCAGCAGCGGGGGTCTCCACAATGAGCAGTTCTTC.

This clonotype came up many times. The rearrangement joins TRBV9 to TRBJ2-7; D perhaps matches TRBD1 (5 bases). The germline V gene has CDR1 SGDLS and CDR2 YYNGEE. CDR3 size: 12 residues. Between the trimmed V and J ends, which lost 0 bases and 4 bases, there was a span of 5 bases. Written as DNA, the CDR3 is TGTGCCAGCAGCGTAGAGGGGTACGAGCAGTACTTC. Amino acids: CASSVEGYEQYF.

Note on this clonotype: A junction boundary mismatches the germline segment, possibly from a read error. CDR3 coding DNA: TGTGCCAGCACCTTACCCCGGGACAGGGGAGGTTCACCCCTCCACTTT. As protein: CASTLPRDRGGSPLHF. The V gene is TRBV7-8, the J gene TRBJ1-6, with 10 bases fitting TRBD1. The germline V gene has CDR1 SGHVS and CDR2 FQNEAQ. CDR3 length equals 16 residues. The variable domain in full, with the rest retrieved from reference TRBV7-8 and TRBJ1-6, is GAGVSQSPRYKVAKRGQDVALRCDPISGHVSLFWYQQALGQGPEFLTYFQNEAQLDKSGLPSDRFFAERPEGSVSTLKIQRTQQEDSAVYLCASTLPRDRGGSPLHFGNGTRLTVT.

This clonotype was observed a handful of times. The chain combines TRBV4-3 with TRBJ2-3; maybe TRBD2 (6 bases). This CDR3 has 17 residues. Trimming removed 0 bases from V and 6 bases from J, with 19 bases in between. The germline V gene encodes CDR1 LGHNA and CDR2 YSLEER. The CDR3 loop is CASSQDSVGREEDTQYF. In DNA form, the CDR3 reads TGCGCCAGCAGCCAAGACTCGGTCGGCAGGGAGGAGGATACGCAGTATTTT.

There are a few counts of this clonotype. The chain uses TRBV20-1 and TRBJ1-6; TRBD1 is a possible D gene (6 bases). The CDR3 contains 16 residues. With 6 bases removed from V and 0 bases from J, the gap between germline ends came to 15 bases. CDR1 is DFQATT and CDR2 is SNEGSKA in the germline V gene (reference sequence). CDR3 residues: CSASRDITSYNSPLHF. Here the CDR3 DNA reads TGCAGTGCAAGCCGGGACATCACCTCCTATAATTCACCCCTCCACTTT.

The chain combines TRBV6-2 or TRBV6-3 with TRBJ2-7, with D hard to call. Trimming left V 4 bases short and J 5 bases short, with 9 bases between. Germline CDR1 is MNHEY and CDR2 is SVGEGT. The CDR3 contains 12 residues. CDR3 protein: CASSFRDDEQYV. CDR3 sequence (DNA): TGTGCCAGCAGTTTTAGGGATGACGAGCAGTACGTC.

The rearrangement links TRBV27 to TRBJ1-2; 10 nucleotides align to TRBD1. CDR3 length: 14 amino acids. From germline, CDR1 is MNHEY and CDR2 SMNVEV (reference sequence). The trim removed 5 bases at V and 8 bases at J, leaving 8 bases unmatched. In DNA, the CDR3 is TGTGCCAGCAGTCCGCGGGACAGGGGTTCAGGCTACACCTTC. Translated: CASSPRDRGSGYTF.